This entry is about one T cell receptor (beta chain). Its target is not known. This CDR3 has 13 residues. Germline loops: CDR1 MGHRA, CDR2 YSYEKL. The ends were cut back, 1 base at V and 5 bases at J, with 5 bases in the middle. The table came from immunoSEQ multiplex PCR; TCRdb's copy has only in-frame clones and leaves some out. The table lists 100,000 to 150,000 clones, around 90% of them singletons, with roughly 5.4% in the top ten. This sample was included in a study of T cell responses to AZD1222 COVID-19 vaccine. Study-level findings and limits: The reported proportion of spike-specific TCRs targeting unmutated variant regions was nearly half. Among the donors, most were white British and more were female, and clonal diversity was possibly underestimated.

J is TRBJ1-4 and V is TRBV4-1; the D is unclear. The TCR comes from an adult in good health. The sample here was peripheral blood, taken on day 0 of AZD1222 vaccination. CDR3 in amino acids: CASSQGENEKLFF. As DNA, the CDR3 is TGCGCCAGCAGCCAAGGAGAGAATGAAAAACTGTTTTTT.